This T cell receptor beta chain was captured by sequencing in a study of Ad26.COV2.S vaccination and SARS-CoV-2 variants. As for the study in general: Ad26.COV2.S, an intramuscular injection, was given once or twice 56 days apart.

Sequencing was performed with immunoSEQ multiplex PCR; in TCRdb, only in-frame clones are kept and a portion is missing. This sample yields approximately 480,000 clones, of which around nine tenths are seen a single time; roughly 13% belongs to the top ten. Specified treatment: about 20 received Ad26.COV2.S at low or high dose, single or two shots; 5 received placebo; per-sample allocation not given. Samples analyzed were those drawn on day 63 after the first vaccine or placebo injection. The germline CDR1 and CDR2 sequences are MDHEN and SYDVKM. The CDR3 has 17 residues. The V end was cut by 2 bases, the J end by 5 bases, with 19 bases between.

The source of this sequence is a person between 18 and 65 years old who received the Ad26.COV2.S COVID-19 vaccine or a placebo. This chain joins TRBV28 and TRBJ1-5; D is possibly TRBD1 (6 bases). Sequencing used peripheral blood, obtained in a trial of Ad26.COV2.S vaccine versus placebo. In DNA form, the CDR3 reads TGTGCCAGCAGTTTAAGGGGGACGCGACAGCATCATCAGCCCCAGCATTTT. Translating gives CASSLRGTRQHHQPQHF.